Below, one TCR beta chain is given with its context. Its antigen is unidentified. CDR3 length: 18 amino acids. The germline gives CDR1 LGHNA, CDR2 YNFKEQ. Trimming took 2 bases from V and 0 from J; bases not matched to a gene: 6. This sample is drawn from a study of T cells after yellow fever vaccination. At the level of the study: SMART-Seq v4 Ultra Low Input prepared libraries from low-cell fractions.

As TCR cDNA was made by 5'RACE template switching, a universal primer site and UMIs were added. TCRdb analysed the 5' RACE reads with MiXCR anew, one entry per CDR3 protein. The table includes 250,000 to 400,000 distinct CDR3 sequences, over 3.5% detected once. Study results and caveats: Peaking on day 5 versus 15, the secondary response was faster but weaker. Post-booster samples contained most primary-vaccination clones (about 95% CD4, roughly 88% CD8).

The V gene is TRBV4-2, the J gene TRBJ2-2, with 10 bases lining up with TRBD2. The clonotype originates from a man younger than 35 who received the YFV17D yellow fever vaccine. Material: PBMCs, obtained 5 days after the yellow fever booster vaccination. The CDR3 coding sequence is TGTGCCAGCAGCCAATATATAGCGGGGGGCGCGAACACCGGGGAGCTGTTTTTT. This gives the protein CASSQYIAGGANTGELFF.